This T cell receptor beta chain originates from a study of blood T cell repertoires in COVID-19 (dated by TCRdb to 2018 to 2021). In the study overall: Samples from collaborators originated in the United States, Italy and Spain and spanned both the acute and convalescent phases of COVID-19. The material from the prospective study consisted of cDNA or gDNA derived from T cells, B-cell-depleted T cells, or PBMCs. Where available, HLA class I and class II types were obtained from metadata supplied by the sample provider rather than from assay-based typing. The dataset comprised deeply sampled blood TCRbeta repertoires from subjects exposed to, actively infected with, or recovered from COVID-19. Samples came from the ongoing ImmuneRACE study (first 160 participants) plus 1,254 subjects from 6 global collaborators. The repertoires were released in a freely available public database meant as a resource for research on the immune response to SARS-CoV-2. Sample metadata almost always included a de-identified subject ID, COVID-19 status, age in years and sex. Study-level results and caveats: The quantity of clinical and demographic metadata differed by source and by participant and was supplied without curation.

A note on this clone: The antigen this receptor binds is unknown. One base away there is no much larger clone; base qualities are not given.

Trimmed from V: 6 bases; trimmed from J: 4 bases; junction bases lacking a gene match: 5. In the germline V gene, CDR1 corresponds to KGHSH and CDR2 to LQKENI. Its CDR3 holds 15 amino acids, cysteine through phenylalanine. Of all the DNA, just the CDR3 is kept, 45 bases in frame from base 1. TCRbeta CDR3 regions were amplified from genomic DNA using the immunoSEQ Assay, a bias-controlled multiplex PCR. Under the source paper's analysis protocol: The number of nucleated cells in each sample was estimated from the amplification of reference gene primers within the assay. To quantify the absolute abundance of each unique TCRbeta CDR3 rearrangement, sequence reads were collapsed and filtered. For each sample, productive Simpson clonality was calculated by taking the square root of Simpson's diversity index across productive rearrangements. Here the immuneACCESS table is served through TCRdb, limited to in-frame sequences with V and J called. Missing clones are a known gap in these copies; in checked studies unresolved V genes cover under half, and the rest lacks a known reason. Clone size and the V and J calls come from that table; the DNA yielded D and trimming. The sample yields approximately 120,000 clones; roughly 85% were counted once. About 7% of the sample lies in the top ten.

Collaborating institutions collected whole blood in K2EDTA tubes following their own protocols. Collaborator samples were shipped for TCRbeta analysis as frozen whole blood, isolated PBMCs, or DNA extracted from either sample type. The sample comprised peripheral blood. The source is a man older than 75 with active or convalescent COVID-19. The rearrangement combines TRBV18 with TRBJ2-4, with TRBD1 identical over 11 junction bases. DNA sequence: TGTGCCAGCTCGGACAGGGGGCTAGGAAAAAACATTCAGTACTTC. It encodes CASSDRGLGKNIQYF. The reference TRBV18 and TRBJ2-4 proteins fill in what lies around the CDR3, so the full variable domain reads NAGVMQNPRHLVRRRGQEARLRCSPMKGHSHVYWYRQLPEEGLKFMVYLQKENIIDESGMPKERFSAEFPKEGPSILRIQQVVRGDSAAYFCASSDRGLGKNIQYFGAGTRLSVL.